Each of the 2 T cell receptor beta chains below was sequenced from the same sample in a study of shared clonotypes between healthy human individuals. The protocol was immunoSEQ multiplex PCR, while the TCRdb copy is restricted to in-frame clones and leaves out a portion. The data contain about 520,000 clones, about 96% of them singletons. Sequenced input: naive CD4+ T cells sorted from blood. This sample's subset: CD45RA+ positively selected. These receptor sequences come from a woman aged 25-40 years in good health.

This clone was counted a single time. The chain employs TRBV7-3 and TRBJ2-7, with a tentative D call TRBD2 (6 bases). The germline CDR1 and CDR2 sequences are SGHTA and FQGTGA. There are 15 residues in the CDR3. V lost 5 bases, J lost 2 bases, and 16 bases lay in between. In DNA form, the CDR3 reads TGTGCCAGCAGCCGCCGGAGGGATGGAACCTACGAGCAGTACTTC. Protein: CASSRRRDGTYEQYF.

The genes are TRBV7-9 and TRBJ1-5; TRBD1 is a possible D gene (6 bases). The V end was cut by 5 bases, the J end by 3 bases, with 14 bases between. The CDR3 covers 15 residues. Germline CDR1 is SEHNR and CDR2 is FQNEAQ (reference sequence). CDR3: CASSPQGQINQPQHF. CDR3 DNA: TGTGCCAGCAGCCCTCAAGGACAGATCAATCAGCCCCAGCATTTT.